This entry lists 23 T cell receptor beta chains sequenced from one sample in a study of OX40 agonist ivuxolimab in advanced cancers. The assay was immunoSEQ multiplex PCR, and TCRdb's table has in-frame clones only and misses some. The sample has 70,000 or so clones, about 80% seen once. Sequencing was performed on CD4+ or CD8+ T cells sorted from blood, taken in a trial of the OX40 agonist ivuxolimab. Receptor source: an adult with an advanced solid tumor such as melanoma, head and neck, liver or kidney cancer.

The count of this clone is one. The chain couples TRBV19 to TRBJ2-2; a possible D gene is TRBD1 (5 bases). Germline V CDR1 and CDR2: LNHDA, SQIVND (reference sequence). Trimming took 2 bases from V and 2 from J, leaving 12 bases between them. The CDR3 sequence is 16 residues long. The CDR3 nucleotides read TGTGCCAGTAGTATATCGACCAGGGTAAACACCGGGGAGCTGTTTTTT. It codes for CASSISTRVNTGELFF.

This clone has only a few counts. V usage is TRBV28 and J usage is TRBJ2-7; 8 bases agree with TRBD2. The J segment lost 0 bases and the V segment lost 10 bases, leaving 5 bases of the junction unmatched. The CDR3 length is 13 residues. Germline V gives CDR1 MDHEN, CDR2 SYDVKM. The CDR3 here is CATTGTSSYEQYF. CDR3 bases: TGTGCCACCACAGGGACTAGCTCCTACGAGCAGTACTTC.

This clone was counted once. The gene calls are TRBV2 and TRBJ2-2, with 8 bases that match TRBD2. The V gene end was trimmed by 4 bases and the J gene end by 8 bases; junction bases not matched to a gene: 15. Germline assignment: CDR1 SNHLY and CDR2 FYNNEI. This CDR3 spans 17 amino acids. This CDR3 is CASSGQIRLAIQGELFF. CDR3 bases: TGTGCCAGCAGTGGACAGATACGACTAGCGATCCAGGGGGAGCTGTTTTTT. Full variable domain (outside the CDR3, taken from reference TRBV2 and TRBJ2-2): EPEVTQTPSHQVTQMGQEVILRCVPISNHLYFYWYRQILGQKVEFLVSFYNNEISEKSEIFDDQFSVERPDGSNFTLKIRSTKLEDSAMYFCASSGQIRLAIQGELFFGEGSRLTVL.

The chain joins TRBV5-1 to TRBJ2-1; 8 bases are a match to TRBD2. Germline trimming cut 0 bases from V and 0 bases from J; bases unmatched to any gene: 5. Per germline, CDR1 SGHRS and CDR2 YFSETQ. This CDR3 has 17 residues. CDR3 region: CASSLERLASSYNEQFF. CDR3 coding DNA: TGCGCCAGCAGCTTGGAGCGACTAGCGTCCTCCTACAATGAGCAGTTCTTC.

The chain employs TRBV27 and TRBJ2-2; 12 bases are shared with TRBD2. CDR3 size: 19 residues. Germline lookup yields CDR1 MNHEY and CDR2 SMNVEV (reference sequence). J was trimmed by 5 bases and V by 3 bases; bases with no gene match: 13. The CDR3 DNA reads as TGTGCCAGCAGTTTTGGTAAAGGACTAGCGGGAATTAATACCGGGGAGCTGTTTTTT. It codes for CASSFGKGLAGINTGELFF.

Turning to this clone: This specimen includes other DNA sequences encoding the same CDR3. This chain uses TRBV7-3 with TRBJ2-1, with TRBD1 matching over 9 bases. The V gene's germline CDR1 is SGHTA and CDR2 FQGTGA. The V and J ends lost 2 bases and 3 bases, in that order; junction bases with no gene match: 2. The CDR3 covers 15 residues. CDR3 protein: CASSLDRGSYNEQFF. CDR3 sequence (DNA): TGTGCCAGCAGCTTAGACAGGGGGAGCTACAATGAGCAGTTCTTC.

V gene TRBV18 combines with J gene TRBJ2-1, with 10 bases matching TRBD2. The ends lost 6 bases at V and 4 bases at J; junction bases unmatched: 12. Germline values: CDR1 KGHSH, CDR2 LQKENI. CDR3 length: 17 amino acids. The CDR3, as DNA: TGTGCCAGCTCCCCTAGGACTAGCGGAGGAAATTACAATGAGCAGTTCTTC. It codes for CASSPRTSGGNYNEQFF.

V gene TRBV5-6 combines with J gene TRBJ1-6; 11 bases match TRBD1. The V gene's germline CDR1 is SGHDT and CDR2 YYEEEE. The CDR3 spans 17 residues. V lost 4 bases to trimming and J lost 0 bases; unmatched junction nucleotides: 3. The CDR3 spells CASSPGTGGSYNSPLHF. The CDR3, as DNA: TGTGCCAGCAGCCCCGGGACAGGGGGCTCCTATAATTCACCCCTCCACTTT.

The CDR3 coding sequence is TGTGCCAGCAGCGAGGACAGGGGTTCCAATCAGCCCCAGCATTTT. This translates into CASSEDRGSNQPQHF. The chain combines TRBV6-6 with TRBJ1-5, with 9 bases matching TRBD1. Per germline, CDR1 MNHNY and CDR2 SVGAGI (reference sequence). Germline trimming cut 6 bases from V and 3 bases from J; bases unmatched to any gene: 6. This CDR3 spans 15 amino acids.

The CDR3 sequence is CASSSREGLPYEQYF. CDR3 nucleotides: TGCGCCAGCAGCTCGCGGGAGGGCCTCCCCTACGAGCAGTACTTC. V gene TRBV5-1 combines with J gene TRBJ2-7; 9 nucleotides agree with TRBD2. Germline CDR1 reads SGHRS; CDR2 reads YFSETQ. V lost 3 bases and J lost 2; bases outside the gene matches: 6. CDR3 length: 15 amino acids.

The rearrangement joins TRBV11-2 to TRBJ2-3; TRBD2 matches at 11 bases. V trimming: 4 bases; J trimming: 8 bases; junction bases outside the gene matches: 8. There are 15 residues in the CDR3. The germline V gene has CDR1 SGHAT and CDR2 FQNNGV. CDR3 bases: TGTGCCAGCAGCTACCTAGGGACTAGCGGCCTTACGCAGTATTTT. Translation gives CASSYLGTSGLTQYF.

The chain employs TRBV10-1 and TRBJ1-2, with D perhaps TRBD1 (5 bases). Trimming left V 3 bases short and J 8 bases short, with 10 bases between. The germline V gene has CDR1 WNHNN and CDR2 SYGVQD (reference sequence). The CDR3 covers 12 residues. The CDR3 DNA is TGCGCCAGCAGTGATGACAGTGTGGGCTACACCTTC. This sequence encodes CASSDDSVGYTF.

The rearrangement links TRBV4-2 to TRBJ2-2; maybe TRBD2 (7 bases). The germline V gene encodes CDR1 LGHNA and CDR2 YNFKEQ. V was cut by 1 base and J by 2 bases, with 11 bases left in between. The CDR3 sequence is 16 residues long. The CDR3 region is CASSQAGGPNTGELFF. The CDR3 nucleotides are TGTGCCAGCAGCCAAGCGGGGGGCCCCAACACCGGGGAGCTGTTTTTT.

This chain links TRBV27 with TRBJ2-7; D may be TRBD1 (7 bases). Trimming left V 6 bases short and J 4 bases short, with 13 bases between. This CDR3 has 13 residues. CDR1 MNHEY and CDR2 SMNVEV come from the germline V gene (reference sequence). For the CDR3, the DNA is TGTGCCAGCAGGCGCGGGACAGCGTACGAGCAGTACTTC. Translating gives CASRRGTAYEQYF.

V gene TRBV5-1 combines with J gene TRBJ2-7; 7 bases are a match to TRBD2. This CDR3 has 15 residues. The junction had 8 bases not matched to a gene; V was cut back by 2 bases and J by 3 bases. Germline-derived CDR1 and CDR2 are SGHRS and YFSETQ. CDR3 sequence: CASSLGLADIYEQYF. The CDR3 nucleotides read TGCGCCAGCAGCTTAGGCCTAGCGGACATCTACGAGCAGTACTTC.

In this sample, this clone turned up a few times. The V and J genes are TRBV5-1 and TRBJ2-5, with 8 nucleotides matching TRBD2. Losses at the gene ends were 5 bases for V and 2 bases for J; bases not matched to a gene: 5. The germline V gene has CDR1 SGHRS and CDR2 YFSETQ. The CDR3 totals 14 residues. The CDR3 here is CASRRSGGQETQYF. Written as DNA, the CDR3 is TGCGCCAGCAGAAGGAGCGGGGGACAAGAGACCCAGTACTTC.

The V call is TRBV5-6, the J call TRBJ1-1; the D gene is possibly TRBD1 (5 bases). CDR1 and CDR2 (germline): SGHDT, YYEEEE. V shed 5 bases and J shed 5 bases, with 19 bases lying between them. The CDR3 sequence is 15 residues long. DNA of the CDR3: TGTGCCAGCAGTCGTGGGTGGGGCACGGGAACTGAAGCTTTCTTT. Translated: CASSRGWGTGTEAFF.

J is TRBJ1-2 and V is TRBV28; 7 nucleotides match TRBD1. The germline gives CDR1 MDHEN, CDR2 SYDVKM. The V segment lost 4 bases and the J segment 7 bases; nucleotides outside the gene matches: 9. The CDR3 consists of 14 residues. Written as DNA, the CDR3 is TGTGCCAGCAGTTCCCCTGGGAGGGGGCTTGGCTACACCTTC. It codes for CASSSPGRGLGYTF.

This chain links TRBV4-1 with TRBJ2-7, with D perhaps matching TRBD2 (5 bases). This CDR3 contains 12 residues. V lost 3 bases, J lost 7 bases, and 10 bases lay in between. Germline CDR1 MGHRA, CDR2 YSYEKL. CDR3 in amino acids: CASSHTRFEQYF. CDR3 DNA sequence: TGCGCCAGCAGCCATACTAGGTTTGAGCAGTACTTC.

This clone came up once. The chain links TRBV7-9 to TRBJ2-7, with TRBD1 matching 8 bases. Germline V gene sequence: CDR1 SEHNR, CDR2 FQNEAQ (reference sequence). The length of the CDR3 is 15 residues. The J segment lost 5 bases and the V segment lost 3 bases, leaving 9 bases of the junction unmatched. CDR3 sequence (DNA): TGTGCCAGCAGCTTCTTAGACAGGGGTGTCCACGAGCAGTACTTC. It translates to CASSFLDRGVHEQYF.

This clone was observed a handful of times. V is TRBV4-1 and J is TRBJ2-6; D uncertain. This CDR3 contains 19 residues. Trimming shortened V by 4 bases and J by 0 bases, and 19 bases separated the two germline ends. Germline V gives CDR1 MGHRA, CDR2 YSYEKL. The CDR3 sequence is CASSRGDGLLASGANVLTF. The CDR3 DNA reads TGCGCCAGCAGCCGAGGTGACGGGCTCCTCGCCTCTGGGGCCAACGTCCTGACTTTC.

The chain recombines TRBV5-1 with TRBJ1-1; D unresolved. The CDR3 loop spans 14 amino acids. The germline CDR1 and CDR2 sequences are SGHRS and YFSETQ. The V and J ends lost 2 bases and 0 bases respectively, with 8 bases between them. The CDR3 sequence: CASSLTAMNTEAFF. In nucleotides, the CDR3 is TGCGCCAGCAGCTTAACAGCAATGAACACTGAAGCTTTCTTT.

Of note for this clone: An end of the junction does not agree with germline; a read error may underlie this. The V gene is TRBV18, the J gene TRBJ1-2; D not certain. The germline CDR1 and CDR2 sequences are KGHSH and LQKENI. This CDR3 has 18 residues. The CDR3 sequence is CASSPLPTDGDTNYGYTF. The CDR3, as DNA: TGTGCCAGCTCCCCACTACCAACCGACGGAGATACTAACTATGGCTACACCTTC.